The entry below describes one T cell receptor (beta chain). Its antigen remains unidentified. Tumor samples were obtained before definitive surgery or chemotherapy. The CDR3 runs 12 residues. The trim removed 8 bases at V and 5 bases at J, leaving 5 bases unmatched. Per germline, CDR1 SGHAT and CDR2 FQNNGV. The method was immunoSEQ multiplex PCR; TCRdb's version includes in-frame clones alone and lacks a portion of them. This sample carries about 12,000 clones, 88% of them seen once, and the ten largest clones take approximately 2.9%. This sample is part of a study of high-grade serous ovarian cancer treatment subgroups. Study context: Mean per sample: about 14,000 reads, more than 6,500 unique TCR beta rearrangements.

Study-level points and caveats: TCR relatedness rose with neoantigen level and trended with mutation load. Repertoire similarity ranged roughly 0.095 to 0.8 between tumors of one patient.

This clonotype was sampled from a human donor with high-grade serous ovarian cancer. V is TRBV11-2 and J is TRBJ2-7; the match to TRBD2 covers 8 bases. The sample consisted of tumor tissue. In nucleotides, the CDR3 is TGTGCCAGCTCCCGGGGGGGCCACGAGCAGTACTTC. Amino acid sequence: CASSRGGHEQYF.